A single sample gave rise to the 30 T cell receptor beta chains below, sequenced in a study of vaccination and CD4 T cells after COVID-19. The treatment is: roughly ten-day PBMC culture with coronavirus spike peptide pools or control peptides (ViraFEST assay). The Oncomine TCR Beta short-read assay was what sequenced the DNA obtained from cultured CD4+ T cells. TCRdb passed the PCR reads through MiXCR, listing each CDR3 protein once. The sample contains 15,000 or so distinct CDR3 sequences, roughly 51% of which appear only once. These TCRs are of unknown antigen specificity. Sequencing used CD4+ T cells from blood, cultured in vitro. Receptors originate from a human donor who had recovered from COVID-19.

The chain links TRBV20-1 to TRBJ1-2; a possible D gene is TRBD1 (6 bases). Germline CDR1 is DFQATT and CDR2 is SNEGSKA (reference sequence). The ends were cut back, 0 bases at V and 4 bases at J, with 18 bases in the middle. The CDR3 extends over 16 amino acids. The CDR3 here is CSARDTESGGSYGYTF. The CDR3 region has the DNA TGCAGTGCTAGAGATACTGAATCGGGGGGCTCCTATGGCTACACCTTC.

The chain is built from TRBV29-1 and TRBJ1-1; D might be TRBD1 (5 bases). Trimming left V 4 bases short and J 0 bases short, with 12 bases between. CDR1 and CDR2 (germline): SQVTM, ANQGSEA. CDR3 size: 14 residues. The CDR3 here is CSVVGPSMNTEAFF. The CDR3 DNA reads TGCAGCGTTGTGGGGCCGTCGATGAACACTGAAGCTTTCTTT.

The chain links TRBV7-2 to TRBJ2-3; D tentatively fits TRBD1 or TRBD2 (6 bases each). This CDR3 is built from 16 residues. Trimming stripped 5 bases from V and 3 bases from J, with 18 bases between. The germline gives CDR1 SGHTA, CDR2 FQGNSA. The CDR3 coding sequence is TGTGCCAGCAGCCTAGGGCGGGGCAGGGGAACAGATACGCAGTATTTT. The encoded protein is CASSLGRGRGTDTQYF.

The J gene is TRBJ1-2, the V gene TRBV4-3; perhaps TRBD1 as D (6 bases). The CDR3 is 14 residues long. V shed 0 bases and J shed 6 bases, with 11 bases lying between them. CDR1 is LGHNA, CDR2 YSLEER, per germline. DNA for the CDR3: TGCGCCAGCAGCCAAGACCGGGGGCTCCATGGCTACACCTTC. Protein product: CASSQDRGLHGYTF.

The genes are TRBV9 and TRBJ2-2; D unclear. With 4 bases removed from V and 6 bases from J, the gap between germline ends came to 13 bases. Germline CDR1 is SGDLS and CDR2 is YYNGEE. CDR3 length: 14 residues. This CDR3 reads CASSNPVIAGELFF. The CDR3 DNA follows: TGTGCCAGCAGCAACCCTGTTATCGCCGGGGAGCTGTTTTTT.

The V and J genes are TRBV7-9 and TRBJ2-2, with TRBD1 matching over 8 bases. V lost 2 bases and J lost 7; bases outside the gene matches: 3. The CDR3 has 14 amino acids. Germline assignment: CDR1 SEHNR and CDR2 FQNEAQ (reference sequence). This CDR3 reads CASSLSGGSGELFF. In DNA form, the CDR3 reads TGTGCCAGCAGCTTATCAGGGGGCAGCGGGGAGCTGTTTTTT. Full variable domain (outside the CDR3, taken from reference TRBV7-9 and TRBJ2-2): DTGVSQNPRHKITKRGQNVTFRCDPISEHNRLYWYRQTLGQGPEFLTYFQNEAQLEKSRLLSDRFSAERPKGSFSTLEIQRTEQGDSAMYLCASSLSGGSGELFFGEGSRLTVL.

V usage is TRBV6-1 and J usage is TRBJ1-1, with 7 bases that match TRBD1. The length of the CDR3 is 13 residues. CDR1 and CDR2 (germline): MNHNS, SASEGT. With V trimmed by 6 bases and J by 5 bases, 6 bases remained unmatched. CDR3 amino acids: CASRPSGGTEAFF. CDR3 nucleotides: TGTGCCAGCAGACCATCAGGGGGGACTGAAGCTTTCTTT.

A few counts support this clonotype. The chain employs TRBV20-1 and TRBJ1-1, with D possibly matching TRBD1 (6 bases). This CDR3 contains 15 residues. Germline V CDR1 and CDR2: DFQATT, SNEGSKA (reference sequence). The V end was cut by 2 bases, the J end by 2 bases, with 15 bases between. Here the CDR3 DNA reads TGCAGTGCTAGAATACCGGGACAAAGAAACACTGAAGCTTTCTTT. It codes for CSARIPGQRNTEAFF.

The rearrangement links TRBV19 to TRBJ2-3, with D unresolved. Deletions cut 3 bases from V and 3 bases from J, with 10 bases between. Germline values: CDR1 LNHDA, CDR2 SQIVND (reference sequence). The CDR3 sequence is 14 residues long. CDR3 nucleotide sequence: TGTGCCAGTAGTATGTACCAGACAACAGATACGCAGTATTTT. The encoded protein is CASSMYQTTDTQYF.

This clonotype was counted a few times. The rearrangement links TRBV20-1 to TRBJ2-7; 7 bases agree with TRBD1. V was pared by 4 bases and J by 0 bases, with 3 bases of the junction left unmatched. There are 13 residues in the CDR3. CDR1 DFQATT and CDR2 SNEGSKA come from the germline V gene (reference sequence). The CDR3: CSATDRPSYEQYF. The CDR3 coding sequence is TGCAGTGCTACGGACAGGCCCTCCTACGAGCAGTACTTC.

This clonotype was counted between two and nine times. The chain joins TRBV7-3 to TRBJ2-2, with TRBD2 matching 9 bases. Losses at the gene ends were 2 bases for V and 2 bases for J; bases not matched to a gene: 3. This CDR3 has 16 residues. Germline values: CDR1 SGHTA, CDR2 FQGTGA. The CDR3 spells CASSLLGLANTGELFF. In nucleotides, the CDR3 is TGTGCCAGCAGCTTATTGGGACTAGCTAACACCGGGGAGCTGTTTTTT.

The V gene is TRBV9, the J gene TRBJ2-5; D may be TRBD1 (6 bases). Germline lookup yields CDR1 SGDLS and CDR2 YYNGEE. With 3 bases removed from V and 2 bases from J, the gap between germline ends came to 17 bases. This CDR3 has 16 residues. CDR3 in DNA: TGTGCCAGCAGCGGTCCTAGAGGACAGTCACAAGAGACCCAGTACTTC. This encodes CASSGPRGQSQETQYF.

The chain joins TRBV27 to TRBJ1-1; D is unclear. CDR3 length equals 13 residues. Looked up from germline, CDR1 is MNHEY and CDR2 is SMNVEV (reference sequence). The V end lost 6 bases, the J end lost 1 base, and 9 bases lay between the germline ends. The CDR3, as DNA: TGTGCCAGCAGGAGGGCAGGGAACACTGAAGCTTTCTTT. This encodes CASRRAGNTEAFF.

This clonotype came up a few times. The rearrangement joins TRBV20-1 to TRBJ2-3; D call uncertain. The CDR3 consists of 13 residues. Between the trimmed V and J ends, which lost 5 bases and 6 bases, there was a span of 15 bases. The germline V gene encodes CDR1 DFQATT and CDR2 SNEGSKA (reference sequence). CDR3 nucleotides: TGCAGTGCTCCCCCCTACGTCGGGGATACGCAGTATTTT. Its protein is CSAPPYVGDTQYF.

The chain is built from TRBV6-5 and TRBJ1-5, with D possibly being TRBD1 (5 bases). Germline CDR1 reads MNHEY; CDR2 reads SVGAGI. CDR3 size: 17 residues. V gave up 4 bases and J gave up 0 bases, with 16 bases separating them. The CDR3 here is CASSSRGGTDSNQPQHF. The DNA of the CDR3 is TGTGCCAGCAGTTCCCGGGGGGGTACGGATAGCAATCAGCCCCAGCATTTT.

This clonotype was seen just once. The gene calls are TRBV7-9 and TRBJ1-5; tentatively, D is TRBD1 (5 bases). The CDR3 extends over 13 amino acids. V dropped 2 bases and J dropped 6 bases, with 8 bases sitting between them. The germline CDR1 and CDR2 sequences are SEHNR and FQNEAQ (reference sequence). CDR3 in DNA: TGTGCCAGCAGCTTACAGGGAGGTCAGCCCCAGCATTTT. Encoded protein: CASSLQGGQPQHF.

This chain joins TRBV4-2 and TRBJ1-6, with D maybe TRBD1 (5 bases). The CDR3 loop spans 16 amino acids. Deletions cut 0 bases from V and 3 bases from J, with 9 bases between. CDR1 and CDR2 (germline): LGHNA, YNFKEQ. The CDR3 region is CASSQDHRNYNSPLHF. DNA of the CDR3: TGTGCCAGCAGCCAAGATCACAGGAACTATAATTCACCCCTCCACTTT.

The chain is built from TRBV7-3 and TRBJ2-7; D unresolved. This CDR3 comprises 13 residues. Germline-derived CDR1 and CDR2 are SGHTA and FQGTGA. The germline V and J ends were trimmed by 5 bases and 3 bases, with 11 bases remaining between them. The CDR3 bases are TGTGCCAGCAGCATCGGACCCGGCTACGAGCAGTACTTC. Protein product: CASSIGPGYEQYF. The full variable domain, rest sourced from reference TRBV7-3 and TRBJ2-7, is GAGVSQTPSNKVTEKGKYVELRCDPISGHTALYWYRQSLGQGPEFLIYFQGTGAADDSGLPNDRFFAVRPEGSVSTLKIQRTERGDSAVYLCASSIGPGYEQYFGPGTRLTVT.

A few counts support this clonotype. The V gene is TRBV20-1, the J gene TRBJ2-2, with D perhaps TRBD2 (6 bases). V was clipped by 0 bases and J by 3 bases, with 17 bases between them. Germline loops: CDR1 DFQATT, CDR2 SNEGSKA (reference sequence). The CDR3 loop spans 17 amino acids. The DNA of the CDR3 is TGCAGTGCTAGAGATGGGCGGGGCCCGGCGTACACCGGGGAGCTGTTTTTT. It is translated as CSARDGRGPAYTGELFF.

This clonotype was counted a few times. The chain combines TRBV2 with TRBJ2-3; 7 bases align to TRBD1. This CDR3 is 13 amino acids long. Looked up from germline, CDR1 is SNHLY and CDR2 is FYNNEI. V was pared by 6 bases and J by 6 bases, with 6 bases of the junction left unmatched. The CDR3 DNA is TGTGCCAGCAGCAAAGACAGGGAGGATACGCAGTATTTT. Protein sequence: CASSKDREDTQYF.

DNA for the CDR3: TGTGCCACCAGTGACAAGTACGAGCAGTACTTC. Translation gives CATSDKYEQYF. The V and J genes are TRBV24-1 and TRBJ2-7, with D unclear. Trimming removed 4 bases at V and 4 bases at J, with 4 bases between. This CDR3 comprises 11 residues. CDR1 KGHDR and CDR2 SFDVKD come from the germline V gene.

This clonotype has more than one count but fewer than ten. The V gene is TRBV20-1, the J gene TRBJ1-6; D gene uncertain. Germline-derived CDR1 and CDR2 are DFQATT and SNEGSKA (reference sequence). Trimming stripped 6 bases from V and 2 bases from J, with 14 bases between. The CDR3 spans 15 residues. The DNA for the CDR3 is TGCAGTGCCCCGGAACCGGGAACCTATAATTCACCCCTCCACTTT. It specifies CSAPEPGTYNSPLHF.

The V call is TRBV2, the J call TRBJ2-7; D call uncertain. CDR1 is SNHLY and CDR2 is FYNNEI in the germline V gene. The V and J ends lost 6 bases and 2 bases respectively, with 14 bases between them. The CDR3 contains 14 residues. The CDR3 protein is CASRKLAGPYEQYF. Written as DNA, the CDR3 is TGTGCCAGCAGGAAGCTCGCCGGCCCCTACGAGCAGTACTTC.

The chain joins TRBV24-1 to TRBJ2-4; 7 nucleotides align to TRBD1. The CDR3 length is 15 residues. The germline gives CDR1 KGHDR, CDR2 SFDVKD. V was clipped by 4 bases and J by 2 bases; unmatched bases: 4. The CDR3 nucleotides are TGTGCCACCAGTGAAGAGGGGGCGTCCAAAAACATTCAGTACTTC. Protein: CATSEEGASKNIQYF.

The rearrangement uses TRBV18 and TRBJ1-3, with D maybe TRBD1 (5 bases). Germline V gene lookup returns CDR1 KGHSH and CDR2 LQKENI. Trimming pared 4 bases from V and 0 bases from J, leaving 7 bases between. The CDR3 totals 14 residues. CDR3 sequence: CASSRDHSGNTIYF. DNA of the CDR3: TGTGCCAGCTCACGGGACCACTCTGGAAACACCATATATTTT.

J is TRBJ2-3 and V is TRBV11-3, with D perhaps matching TRBD2 (6 bases). V was clipped by 1 base and J by 1 base, with 15 bases between them. This CDR3 comprises 17 residues. Germline V gene sequence: CDR1 SGHNT, CDR2 YENEEA. CDR3: CASSLGRFSGGTDTQYF. The DNA for the CDR3 is TGTGCCAGCAGCTTAGGGAGATTTAGCGGAGGCACAGATACGCAGTATTTT.

This clonotype was observed a handful of times. The rearrangement joins TRBV10-3 to TRBJ1-1; D not resolved. The ends were cut back, 3 bases at V and 3 bases at J, with 11 bases in the middle. Germline CDR1 is ENHRY and CDR2 is SYGVKD. The CDR3 loop spans 14 amino acids. This CDR3 is CAISDWALHTEAFF. The CDR3 region has the DNA TGTGCCATCAGTGATTGGGCATTACACACTGAAGCTTTCTTT.

The chain links TRBV11-2 to TRBJ2-1, with TRBD2 identical over 11 bases. Germline lookup yields CDR1 SGHAT and CDR2 FQNNGV. The CDR3 runs 15 residues. The V gene end was trimmed by 6 bases and the J gene end by 2 bases; junction bases not matched to a gene: 3. Written as DNA, the CDR3 is TGTGCCAGCAGGACGGGACTAGCGGCCTACAATGAGCAGTTCTTC. Its protein is CASRTGLAAYNEQFF.

This rearrangement joins TRBV20-1 to TRBJ2-1, with 14 bases aligning to TRBD2. This CDR3 contains 16 residues. V lost 3 bases to trimming and J lost 6 bases; unmatched junction nucleotides: 7. Germline CDR1 is DFQATT and CDR2 is SNEGSKA (reference sequence). In DNA form, the CDR3 reads TGCAGTGCTAGTAACCGTGGGACTAGCGGGAGCAATGAGCAGTTCTTC. As protein: CSASNRGTSGSNEQFF.

This chain joins TRBV6-1 and TRBJ1-5; D gene uncertain. The V end was cut by 5 bases, the J end by 3 bases, with 8 bases between. CDR1 and CDR2 (germline): MNHNS, SASEGT. CDR3 length: 13 residues. CDR3 nucleotides: TGTGCCAGCAGTCCCCAGACCAATCAGCCCCAGCATTTT. The encoded protein is CASSPQTNQPQHF.